Presented here are 6 T cell receptor beta chains from one specimen sequenced in a study of control samples from healthy donors and cancer patients. Only in-frame clones appear in the TCRdb table, and some are missing; sequencing was by immunoSEQ multiplex PCR. Of approximately 150,000 clones listed, 89% are singletons. The specimen was blood. The receptor set was obtained from a man aged 25-45 years in good health.

This clone has a handful of counts. V and J are TRBV9 and TRBJ2-5, with D perhaps TRBD1 (6 bases). The V end lost 4 bases, the J end lost 0 bases, and 10 bases lay between the germline ends. The CDR3 is 14 amino acids. CDR1 and CDR2 from the germline V gene are SGDLS and YYNGEE. CDR3 in DNA: TGTGCCAGCAGCCCACAGGGTTACCAAGAGACCCAGTACTTC. Translation gives CASSPQGYQETQYF.

V gene TRBV27 combines with J gene TRBJ2-3, with D possibly being TRBD2 (5 bases). The V end lost 6 bases, the J end lost 0 bases, and 19 bases lay between the germline ends. Germline V lookup: CDR1 MNHEY, CDR2 SMNVEV (reference sequence). The CDR3 runs 17 residues. The CDR3 protein is CASRSLLASGSTDTQYF. As DNA, the CDR3 is TGTGCCAGCAGGTCCCTCTTGGCAAGCGGCAGCACAGATACGCAGTATTTT.

This clone was observed a single time. The chain recombines TRBV27 with TRBJ2-1; D may be TRBD2 (6 bases). This CDR3 has 16 amino acids. Germline CDR1 MNHEY, CDR2 SMNVEV (reference sequence). Trimming left V 10 bases short and J 9 bases short, with 28 bases between. The CDR3 DNA reads TGTGCCACAAGTTTGTTAGGTACGGCCCCCGGGGGTGAGCAGTTCTTC. This translates into CATSLLGTAPGGEQFF.

The chain couples TRBV6-2 or TRBV6-3 to TRBJ2-5; 7 bases match TRBD2. The CDR3 is 16 residues long. With 0 bases clipped from V and 4 bases from J, the junction kept 8 bases outside the gene matches. CDR1 and CDR2 (germline): MNHEY, SVGEGT. CDR3 coding DNA: TGTGCCAGCAGTTACTCACCGGGAGGCGGGGGAGAGACCCAGTACTTC. This gives the protein CASSYSPGGGGETQYF.

The chain is built from TRBV4-3 and TRBJ2-1; tentatively, D is TRBD2 (5 bases). The CDR3 spans 14 residues. The V end was cut by 1 base, the J end by 6 bases, with 10 bases between. Per the germline V gene, CDR1 is LGHNA and CDR2 is YSLEER. CDR3 DNA sequence: TGCGCCAGCAGCCAAGCCCCCGCGGGCAATGAGCAGTTCTTC. Amino acid sequence: CASSQAPAGNEQFF.

J is TRBJ1-5 and V is TRBV5-6; D unclear. Trimming cost V 0 bases and J 1 base, with 8 bases left between them. The CDR3 length is 15 residues. Germline V gene lookup returns CDR1 SGHDT and CDR2 YYEEEE. The DNA of the CDR3 is TGTGCCAGCAGCTTGGCTGTGGCGAGCAATCAGCCCCAGCATTTT. It translates to CASSLAVASNQPQHF.